This T cell receptor (beta chain) was found in a study of blood T cells in healthy people across ages. Germline CDR1 SGHRS, CDR2 YFSETQ. This CDR3 has 12 amino acids. The ends were cut back, 0 bases at V and 6 bases at J, with 7 bases in the middle. Through a sample-barcoded 5' primer and a J-beta primer mix, a second PCR was run for roughly 6 to 12 cycles. TCRdb itself ran the 5' RACE reads through MiXCR, one entry per CDR3 protein. The data hold around 1,700,000 distinct CDR3 sequences, with roughly 30% observed a single time. This clonotype was counted at least ten times. This receptor was obtained from a woman aged 25 to 39 in good health. Sample: blood. This chain links TRBV5-1 with TRBJ2-7; D uncertain. The CDR3 DNA sequence: TGCGCCAGCAGCTTGGGGCAGACCGAGCAGTACTTC. It codes for CASSLGQTEQYF.